This T cell receptor (beta chain) was recovered during a study of blood T cell repertoires in COVID-19. Study summary: COVID-19 samples from acute and convalescent phases originated in the United States, Italy and Spain.

Germline-derived CDR1 and CDR2 are SGHDT and YYEEEE. The ends were cut back, 5 bases at V and 4 bases at J, with 21 bases in the middle. CDR3 length: 16 residues. Generated by immunoSEQ multiplex PCR, the TCRdb table keeps only in-frame clones and is missing some. The sample contains about 170,000 clones, 84% of which appear only once. Sequenced input: PBMCs or T cells enriched from blood (not recorded which). The sequence was collected from a man in his fifties or sixties who had recovered from COVID-19. The rearrangement joins TRBV5-6 to TRBJ1-2; tentative D call: TRBD1 (5 bases). CDR3 in amino acids: CASSPGRGLVGYGYTF. CDR3 nucleotides: TGTGCCAGCAGTCCAGGGCGCGGCCTGGTAGGCTATGGCTACACCTTC.